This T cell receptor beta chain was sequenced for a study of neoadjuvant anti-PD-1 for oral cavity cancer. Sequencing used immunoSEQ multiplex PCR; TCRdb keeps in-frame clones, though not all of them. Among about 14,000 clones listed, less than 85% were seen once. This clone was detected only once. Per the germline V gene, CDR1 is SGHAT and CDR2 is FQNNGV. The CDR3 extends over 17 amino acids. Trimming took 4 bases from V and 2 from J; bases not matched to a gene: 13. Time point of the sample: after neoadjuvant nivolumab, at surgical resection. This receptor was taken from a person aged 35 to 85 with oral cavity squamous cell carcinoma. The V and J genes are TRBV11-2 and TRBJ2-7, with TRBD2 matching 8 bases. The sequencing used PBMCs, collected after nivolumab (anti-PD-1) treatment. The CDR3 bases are TGTGCCAGCAGCTCACCCCGGGGGGCGGGAGGACCCTACGAGCAGTACTTC. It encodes CASSSPRGAGGPYEQYF.